This paragraph reports one T cell receptor beta chain. Method: immunoSEQ multiplex PCR; TCRdb's copy keeps in-frame clones and lacks some. This repertoire shows 200,000 to 300,000 clones, more than 85% found once; its top ten account for around 5%. The sample comes from a study of blood T cell repertoires in COVID-19. The Seattle site enrolled patients during active infection and followed them longitudinally. Germline CDR1 is LNHDA and CDR2 is SQIVND (reference sequence). The CDR3 sequence is 13 residues long. The V end lost 8 bases, the J end lost 9 bases, and 17 bases lay between the germline ends. The chain uses TRBV19 and TRBJ2-1, with D perhaps matching TRBD1 (6 bases). Source material: peripheral blood. This receptor was obtained from a woman aged 60 to 75 with COVID-19, enrolled during active disease. The CDR3 DNA follows: TGTGCCAGTCGACCCGGGACAAGGTTTGAGCAGTTCTTC. Translation: CASRPGTRFEQFF.